Listed below are T cell receptor beta chains from one sample, sequenced in a study of cytomegalovirus exposure and HLA in healthy donors. TCRdb's table, derived via immunoSEQ multiplex PCR, lists solely in-frame clones and lacks some. The sample has around 150,000 clones; nearly 90% are singletons. The sample consisted of PBMCs. These receptors originate from a young man in good health and CMV-seropositive. The CDR3 runs from the conserved cysteine through the conserved F or W. The D gene is left open where the match is weak. The size entry is marked missing in some rows and otherwise reads once, few, many or a size class.

clone_size,v_call,j_call,d_call,cdr3_aa,cdr3_nt
NA,TRBV9,TRBJ2-1,TRBD2,CASSVGTSGTREQFF,TGTGCCAGCAGCGTAGGGACTAGCGGGACTCGTGAGCAGTTCTTC
NA,TRBV5-1,TRBJ2-5,NA,CASSLEREYQETQYF,TGCGCCAGCAGCTTGGAACGGGAGTACCAAGAGACCCAGTACTTC
NA,TRBV5-1,TRBJ2-7,TRBD1,CASSFGQGYYEQYF,TGCGCCAGCAGCTTCGGACAGGGTTACTACGAGCAGTACTTC
NA,TRBV11-2,TRBJ2-5,TRBD1,CASSLGWTGGQVSETQYF,TGTGCCAGCAGCCTCGGATGGACAGGGGGTCAGGTTTCAGAGACCCAGTACTTC
NA,TRBV5-4,TRBJ2-7,NA,CASSLSAGVGEQYF,TGTGCCAGCAGCTTGAGTGCAGGGGTGGGCGAGCAGTACTTC
NA,TRBV28,TRBJ2-5,NA,CASSLTVPVTQYF,TGTGCCAGCAGTTTGACAGTTCCAGTGACCCAGTACTTC
NA,TRBV9,TRBJ1-1,NA,CASSVGQGEAFF,TGTGCCAGCAGCGTAGGGCAGGGTGAAGCTTTCTTT
NA,TRBV10-3,TRBJ1-2,TRBD1,CAISVGRDSLIYGYTF,TGTGCCATCAGTGTAGGAAGGGACAGCTTGATCTATGGCTACACCTTC
NA,TRBV19,TRBJ2-7,TRBD1,CASSPGTVSYEQYF,TGTGCCAGTAGCCCCGGGACAGTTTCCTACGAGCAGTACTTC
NA,TRBV7-8,TRBJ2-7,NA,CASSRQVAYEQYF,TGTGCCAGCAGCCGACAGGTTGCCTACGAGCAGTACTTC
NA,TRBV30,TRBJ2-1,TRBD2,CAWRVKRLAGGRNEQFF,TGTGCCTGGAGGGTTAAGCGGCTAGCGGGAGGGCGTAATGAGCAGTTCTTC
NA,TRBV28,TRBJ1-5,TRBD1,CASSSKLDRGGNQPQHF,TGTGCCAGCAGTTCCAAATTAGACAGGGGCGGCAATCAGCCCCAGCATTTT
NA,TRBV4-1,TRBJ2-7,NA,CASSQTPPGTIPNYEQYF,TGCGCCAGCAGCCAGACCCCCCCCGGGACAATCCCAAACTACGAGCAGTACTTC
NA,TRBV5-1,TRBJ2-1,TRBD2,CASSLPGTSGHNEQFF,TGCGCCAGCAGCTTGCCCGGGACTAGCGGCCACAATGAGCAGTTCTTC
NA,TRBV5-4,TRBJ2-3,NA,CASSRTTGLTDTQYF,TGTGCCAGCAGCCGAACTACAGGGCTCACAGATACGCAGTATTTT
NA,TRBV9,TRBJ1-2,TRBD1,CASRQQGDYGYTF,TGTGCCAGCAGGCAACAGGGGGACTATGGCTACACCTTC
NA,TRBV7-8,TRBJ2-1,NA,CASSLAGAAYNEQFF,TGTGCCAGCAGCTTAGCGGGAGCGGCGTACAATGAGCAGTTCTTC
NA,TRBV25-1,TRBJ2-7,TRBD2,CASSTSGRIYEQYF,TGTGCCAGCAGTACTAGCGGGAGGATCTACGAGCAGTACTTC
once,TRBV5-1,TRBJ2-1,TRBD2,CASNPDGSGVDEQFF,TGCGCCAGCAACCCTGACGGGAGCGGGGTCGATGAGCAGTTCTTC
once,TRBV6-5,TRBJ2-3,NA,CASSYRAGGTDTQYF,TGTGCCAGCAGTTACAGGGCAGGAGGAACAGATACGCAGTATTTT
NA,TRBV28,TRBJ2-3,NA,CASSLVASGTDTQYF,TGTGCCAGCAGTTTGGTCGCTAGCGGCACAGATACGCAGTATTTT
NA,TRBV7-8,TRBJ2-3,TRBD2,CASSFSGRRADTQYF,TGTGCCAGCAGCTTCAGCGGGAGGCGGGCAGATACGCAGTATTTT
NA,TRBV7-9,TRBJ2-3,NA,CASSRINTSPDTQYF,TGTGCCAGCAGCCGCATAAACACTAGCCCAGATACGCAGTATTTT
NA,TRBV11-2,TRBJ2-7,NA,CASRNAQVSYEQYF,TGTGCCAGCAGGAACGCCCAGGTTAGCTACGAGCAGTACTTC
NA,TRBV10-2,TRBJ2-7,TRBD1,CASSDHRGHPYEQYF,TGCGCCAGCAGTGATCACAGGGGCCACCCCTACGAGCAGTACTTC
NA,TRBV11-3,TRBJ1-5,NA,CASSRTTDQPQHF,TGTGCCAGCAGCCGTACCACTGATCAGCCCCAGCATTTT
few,TRBV28,TRBJ1-2,NA,CASSLGSGYGYTF,TGTGCCAGCAGTTTAGGGTCCGGGTATGGCTACACCTTC
few,TRBV2,TRBJ1-3,NA,CASRLPWRGSRNTIYF,TGTGCCAGCAGGCTACCTTGGAGAGGTTCACGAAACACCATATATTTT
NA,TRBV4-2,TRBJ2-3,TRBD2,CASSQDPTSGSHTQYF,TGTGCCAGCAGCCAAGATCCGACTAGCGGGAGCCATACGCAGTATTTT
NA,TRBV11-2,TRBJ2-6,NA,CASSLLRRKAGANVLTF,TGTGCCAGCAGCTTACTTCGCAGGAAGGCTGGGGCCAACGTCCTGACTTTC
NA,TRBV6-1,TRBJ2-7,TRBD1,CASLIGTGGSYEQYF,TGTGCCAGCCTTATTGGGACAGGGGGTTCCTACGAGCAGTACTTC
NA,TRBV6-6,TRBJ2-7,TRBD1,CASSTGQGGGQQYF,TGTGCCAGCAGTACCGGACAGGGGGGAGGTCAGCAGTACTTC
once,TRBV6-5,TRBJ2-4,NA,CASSPGVREGNIQYF,TGTGCCAGCAGCCCGGGGGTGCGGGAAGGTAACATTCAGTACTTC
NA,TRBV27,TRBJ1-1,TRBD1,CASSLRSGGLIAFF,TGTGCCAGCAGTTTGAGGTCAGGGGGCTTGATTGCTTTCTTT
NA,TRBV9,TRBJ1-2,NA,CASSVQGSDYGYTF,TGTGCCAGCAGCGTACAGGGGTCTGACTATGGCTACACCTTC
NA,TRBV2,TRBJ2-7,TRBD1,CASSFGQGSSYEQYF,TGTGCCAGCAGCTTTGGACAGGGGAGCTCCTACGAGCAGTACTTC
NA,TRBV18,TRBJ2-3,NA,CASSPSSTDTQYF,TGTGCCAGCTCACCGAGTAGCACAGATACGCAGTATTTT
NA,TRBV5-1,TRBJ2-7,TRBD1,CASSLEGQGAREQYF,TGCGCCAGCAGCTTGGAAGGGCAGGGGGCGCGCGAGCAGTACTTC
NA,TRBV7-7,TRBJ2-2,TRBD1,CASSSDRGTGELFF,TGTGCTAGCAGCTCGGACAGGGGTACCGGGGAGCTGTTTTTT
once,TRBV6-6,TRBJ2-1,TRBD1,CASTKETGTYNEQFF,TGTGCCAGCACGAAGGAGACAGGGACCTACAATGAGCAGTTCTTC
NA,TRBV9,TRBJ1-2,TRBD1,CASSVGTVGGYTF,TGTGCCAGCAGCGTGGGGACAGTTGGTGGCTACACCTTC
NA,TRBV18,TRBJ2-7,NA,CASSPGPGIYEQYF,TGTGCCAGCTCACCAGGGCCAGGCATCTACGAGCAGTACTTC